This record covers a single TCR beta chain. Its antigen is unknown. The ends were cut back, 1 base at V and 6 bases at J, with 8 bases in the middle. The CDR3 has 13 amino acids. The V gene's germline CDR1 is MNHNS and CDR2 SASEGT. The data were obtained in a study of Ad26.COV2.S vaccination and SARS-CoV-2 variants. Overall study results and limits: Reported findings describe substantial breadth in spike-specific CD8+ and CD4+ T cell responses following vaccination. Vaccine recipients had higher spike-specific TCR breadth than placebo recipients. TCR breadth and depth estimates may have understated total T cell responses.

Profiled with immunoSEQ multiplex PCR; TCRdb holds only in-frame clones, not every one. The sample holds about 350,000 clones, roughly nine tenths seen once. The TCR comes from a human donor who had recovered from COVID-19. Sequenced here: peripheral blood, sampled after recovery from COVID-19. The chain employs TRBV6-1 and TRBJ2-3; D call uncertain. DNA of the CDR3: TGTGCCAGCAGTGAAGGTCTAGGGGATACGCAGTATTTT. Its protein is CASSEGLGDTQYF.